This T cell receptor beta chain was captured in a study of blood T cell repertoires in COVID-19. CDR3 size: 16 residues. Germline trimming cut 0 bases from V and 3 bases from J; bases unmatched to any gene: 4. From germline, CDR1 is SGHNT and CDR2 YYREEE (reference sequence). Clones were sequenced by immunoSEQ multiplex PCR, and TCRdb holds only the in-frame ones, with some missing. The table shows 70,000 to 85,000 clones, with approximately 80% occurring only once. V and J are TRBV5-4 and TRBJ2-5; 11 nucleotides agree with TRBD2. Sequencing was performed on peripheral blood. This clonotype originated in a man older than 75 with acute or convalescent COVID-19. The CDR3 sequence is CASSLVLAGGKETQYF. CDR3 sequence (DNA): TGTGCCAGCAGCTTGGTTCTAGCGGGGGGTAAAGAGACCCAGTACTTC.